These T cell receptor beta chains were read from a single sample in a study of blood T cell repertoires in COVID-19. Data came from immunoSEQ multiplex PCR; TCRdb stores just in-frame clones and leaves some out. The table has a few hundred thousand clones, approximately 77% seen once. Sequenced sample: peripheral blood. The receptors originated from a woman between 18 and 29 years old with acute or convalescent COVID-19. CDR3s include the opening cysteine and the closing phenylalanine or tryptophan. D genes are given only for firm matches. Size tells how often a clone was seen (once, few, many) or the class of an expanded clone, and some rows leave it out.

NA,NA,TRBV7-9,TRBJ2-1,TGTGCCAGCAGCCCTGGCGGAGGGTATAGTGTCGTCAATGAGCAGTTCTTC,CASSPGGGYSVVNEQFF
NA,NA,TRBV12-3/TRBV12-4,TRBJ1-2,TGTGCCAGCAGAAAAACGGGGAACTATGGCTACACCTTC,CASRKTGNYGYTF
NA,NA,TRBV6-2/TRBV6-3,TRBJ1-5,TGTGCCAGCAGTTTGGCATTGTTTCCCGGGAGCAATCAGCCCCAGCATTTT,CASSLALFPGSNQPQHF
NA,TRBD1,TRBV6-5,TRBJ2-7,TGTGCCAGCAGCCTAAACAGGGGATTACCCTACGAGCAGTACTTC,CASSLNRGLPYEQYF
NA,NA,TRBV6-5,TRBJ1-3,TGTGCCAGCGCATGGAGCAACACCATATATTTT,CASAWSNTIYF
NA,NA,TRBV3-1/TRBV3-2,TRBJ2-1,TGTGCCAGCAGCCCAGACCCTAGCCGGCCCTACAATGAGCAGTTCTTC,CASSPDPSRPYNEQFF
NA,TRBD1,TRBV5-6,TRBJ2-4,TGTGCCAGCAGCTTCGGACAGGGGGTCGGTGCCAAAAACATTCAGTACTTC,CASSFGQGVGAKNIQYF
NA,NA,TRBV15,TRBJ2-5,TGTGCCACCAGCAGATCTCCAGGGTCCCCAGGGACCCAGTACTTC,CATSRSPGSPGTQYF
NA,NA,TRBV19,TRBJ1-1,TGTGCCAGTAGTGTTACCGGGACAACTTACGAAGCTTTCTTT,CASSVTGTTYEAFF
NA,NA,TRBV5-6,TRBJ2-1,TGTGCCAGCAGCTCGATCGGCTCCTACAATGAGCAGTTCTTC,CASSSIGSYNEQFF
NA,NA,TRBV28,TRBJ1-5,TGTGCCAGCAGTTCCTGGGACATAACAGGTTTTCATCAGCCCCAGCATTTT,CASSSWDITGFHQPQHF
NA,NA,TRBV4-1,TRBJ2-7,TGCGCCAGCAGCCAAGATCATAGCCCCAGCGAGCAGTACTTC,CASSQDHSPSEQYF
NA,TRBD2,TRBV5-4,TRBJ2-3,TGTGCCAGCAGCTTAGGATCGGGACTAGCTCGCACAGATACGCAGTATTTT,CASSLGSGLARTDTQYF
NA,NA,TRBV29-1,TRBJ1-3,TGCAGCGCAGACCAGGGAAGCTCTGGAAACACCATATATTTT,CSADQGSSGNTIYF
NA,TRBD2,TRBV24-1,TRBJ2-3,TGTGCCACCAGTGATGATACTAGCGCCCCCACAGATACGCAGTATTTT,CATSDDTSAPTDTQYF
NA,TRBD1,TRBV7-2,TRBJ2-3,TGTGCCAGCAGCTTGACGGGACAGGGGGGGTTCTCAGATACGCAGTATTTT,CASSLTGQGGFSDTQYF
NA,NA,TRBV21-1,TRBJ1-1,TGTGCCAGCAAAGGCGGATTGAACACTGAAGCTTTCTTT,CASKGGLNTEAFF
NA,NA,TRBV28,TRBJ1-6,TGTGCCAGCAGGTCAGGCTCACCCCTCCACTTT,CASRSGSPLHF
NA,NA,TRBV5-5,TRBJ1-5,TGTGCCAGCAGCTTGGTGGCAGGCCCCCCCAATCAGCCCCAGCATTTT,CASSLVAGPPNQPQHF
once,NA,TRBV2,TRBJ2-6,TGTGCCAGCAGTGAACAGGGTGCTGGGGCCAACGTCCTGACTTTC,CASSEQGAGANVLTF
NA,NA,TRBV4-3,TRBJ1-1,TGCGCCAGCCGAAGGGGGAACACTGAAGCTTTCTTT,CASRRGNTEAFF
NA,TRBD1,TRBV2,TRBJ1-5,TGTGCCAGCAAGGAGACAGGGTTAGGTCAGCCCCAGCATTTT,CASKETGLGQPQHF
NA,NA,TRBV5-6,TRBJ1-1,TGTGCCAGCAGCTTTTCGGTCAACACTGAAGCTTTCTTT,CASSFSVNTEAFF
once,NA,TRBV2,TRBJ2-2,TGTGCCAGCAGTGAGGGGGGAGCCGGGGAGCTGTTTTTT,CASSEGGAGELFF
NA,TRBD1,TRBV30,TRBJ1-2,TGTGCCTGGAGCGAAACTACCGGGACAGGGGGAAACTATGGCTACACCTTC,CAWSETTGTGGNYGYTF
NA,NA,TRBV21-1,TRBJ2-3,TGTGCCAGCAGCAAAGTAGGTGCGGGATGGGGCACAGATACGCAGTATTTT,CASSKVGAGWGTDTQYF
NA,NA,TRBV28,TRBJ1-2,TGTGCCAGCAGTTTCAGTGGTGCGGCTTCGGGGAATGGCTACACCTTC,CASSFSGAASGNGYTF
NA,TRBD1,TRBV18,TRBJ1-5,TGTGCCAGCTCACCGGGCGACAGGGATTATAGCAATCAGCCCCAGCATTTT,CASSPGDRDYSNQPQHF